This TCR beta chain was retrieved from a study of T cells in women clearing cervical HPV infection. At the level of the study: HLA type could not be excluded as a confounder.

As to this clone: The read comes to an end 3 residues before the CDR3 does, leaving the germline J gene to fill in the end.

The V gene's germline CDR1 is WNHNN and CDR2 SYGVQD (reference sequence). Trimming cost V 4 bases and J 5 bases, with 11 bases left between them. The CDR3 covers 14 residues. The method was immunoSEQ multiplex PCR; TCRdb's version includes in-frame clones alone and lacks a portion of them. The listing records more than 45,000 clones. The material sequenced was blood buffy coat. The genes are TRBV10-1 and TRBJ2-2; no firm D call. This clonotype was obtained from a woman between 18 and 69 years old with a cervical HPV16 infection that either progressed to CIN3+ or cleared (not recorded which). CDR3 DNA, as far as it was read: TGCGCCAGCAGTGTCGGTGGTCGGACCGGGGAG. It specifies CASSVGGRTGE. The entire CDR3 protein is CASSVGGRTGELFF.